This T cell receptor beta chain comes out of a study of T cell responses to AZD1222 COVID-19 vaccine. Whole-study results and caveats: Possibly, clonal diversity was underestimated; donors were largely white British and included more females.

Of note for this clone: No antigen is known for it. The sample contains more than one DNA sequence encoding this CDR3.

Profiled with immunoSEQ multiplex PCR; TCRdb holds only in-frame clones, not every one. Among some 170,000 clones, roughly 92% were seen once, and the ten largest hold around 2.6%. Germline V gene sequence: CDR1 SGHNT, CDR2 YYREEE (reference sequence). This CDR3 contains 15 residues. Trimming took 0 bases from V and 1 from J, leaving 7 bases between them. Material: peripheral blood, obtained on day 0 of AZD1222 vaccination. This TCR was recovered from an adult in good health. The rearrangement joins TRBV5-4 to TRBJ1-4, with D maybe TRBD1 (5 bases). CDR3 sequence reads: CASSLAGGTNEKLFF. CDR3 nucleotides: TGTGCCAGCAGCTTGGCGGGGGGAACTAATGAAAAACTGTTTTTT.